A single sample is the source of the 6 T cell receptor beta chains below, sequenced in a study of blood T cells in healthy people across ages. For the second PCR, which ran for 7 to 11 cycles, a sample-barcoded 5' primer and a J-beta primer mix were used. Each CDR3 protein is one row after TCRdb ran MiXCR on the 5' RACE reads. Of approximately 810,000 distinct CDR3 sequences in the sample, about 34% were seen once. The sequencing input was blood. The receptors were gathered from a man younger than 35 in good health.

V gene TRBV12-3 or TRBV12-4 combines with J gene TRBJ1-2; 8 positions agree with TRBD1. This CDR3 contains 15 residues. Trimming cost V 5 bases and J 7 bases; bases outside gene matches: 12. As DNA, the CDR3 is TGTGCCAGCAGTACCCCAGGGGGCCGCATTGGTGGCTACACCTTC. Protein product: CASSTPGGRIGGYTF.

This clonotype was counted only a few times. This may arise from a read error, as a much more abundant clone is one base away. The rearrangement joins TRBV7-8 to TRBJ2-1; TRBD1 matches at 8 bases. The CDR3 totals 14 residues. V dropped 5 bases and J dropped 9; count of bases not matched to a gene: 9. Germline V gene data show CDR1 as SGHVS and CDR2 as FQNEAQ. CDR3: CASSVSTGDTEQFF. The CDR3 DNA reads TGTGCCAGCAGCGTATCGACAGGGGATACTGAGCAGTTCTTC.

This clonotype was seen more than once but under ten times. The chain links TRBV20-1 to TRBJ1-5; D is ambiguous. CDR3 length: 12 residues. The V end was cut by 3 bases, the J end by 3 bases, with 6 bases between. CDR1 DFQATT and CDR2 SNEGSKA come from the germline V gene (reference sequence). The CDR3 sequence: CSASSLNQPQHF. CDR3 DNA: TGCAGTGCTAGTAGCCTCAATCAGCCCCAGCATTTT.

This chain joins TRBV11-2 and TRBJ2-1; TRBD2 matches 10 bases. The germline gives CDR1 SGHAT, CDR2 FQNNGV. The CDR3 spans 14 residues. Trimming took 8 bases from V and 6 from J; bases not matched to a gene: 7. CDR3 DNA: TGTGCCAGCCACCCTAGCGGGGGCTCCAATGAGCAGTTCTTC. It codes for CASHPSGGSNEQFF.

This chain uses TRBV24-1 with TRBJ2-1; D perhaps matches TRBD2 (6 bases). V lost 0 bases and J lost 0, with 20 bases in between. The germline gives CDR1 KGHDR, CDR2 SFDVKD. This CDR3 is built from 20 residues. The CDR3 bases are TGTGCCACCAGTGATTTGAGGGGTAGCGGAATACTCAACTCCTACAATGAGCAGTTCTTC. Its protein product is CATSDLRGSGILNSYNEQFF.

The V gene is TRBV2, the J gene TRBJ2-5; the D call may be TRBD1 or TRBD2 (5 bases each). V lost 1 base and J 3 bases, leaving 15 bases between the germline ends. Germline V lookup: CDR1 SNHLY, CDR2 FYNNEI. The CDR3 length is 16 residues. The CDR3 loop is CASSEGATGGEETQYF. Here the CDR3 DNA reads TGTGCCAGCAGTGAAGGAGCCACAGGAGGTGAAGAGACCCAGTACTTC.